These 2 T cell receptor beta chains were sequenced from one sample in a study of shared clonotypes between healthy human individuals (dated by TCRdb to about 2020). Libraries came from the immunoSEQ multiplex PCR assay. TCRdb mirrors the immuneACCESS table, restricted to in-frame sequences. Some clones are absent from its copies; in checked studies, under half trace to an unresolved V gene, and the reason for the others is unknown. Recorded for this sample are 2.3 million or so clones; approximately 93% of them occurred a single time. The ten largest clonotypes hold 0.39% of the sample. The specimen was naive CD4+ T cells from PBMCs. Read against the paper, the sample's cell subset or site label means: CD45RA+ positively selected. Receptors were obtained from a man between 18 and 29 years old in good health. Some clones in this sample may be carry-over from other donors' samples.

Regarding this clone: This sample includes further DNA sequences coding for the same CDR3. This chain uses TRBV5-4 with TRBJ2-3; 10 nucleotides agree with TRBD2. CDR1 and CDR2 (germline): SGHNT, YYREEE (reference sequence). V lost 5 bases, J lost 0 bases, and 6 bases stayed unmatched. The CDR3 loop spans 16 amino acids. The CDR3 DNA reads as TGTGCCAGCAGGCCTGGACTAGCGGCGAGCACAGATACGCAGTATTTT. Amino acid sequence: CASRPGLAASTDTQYF.

The chain employs TRBV28 and TRBJ2-7, with 7 positions matching TRBD2. The CDR3 extends over 13 amino acids. Trimming at V came to 9 bases and at J to 3 bases, leaving 8 bases not matched to a gene. Germline values: CDR1 MDHEN, CDR2 SYDVKM. CDR3 protein: CASRLAVNYEQYF. The CDR3 nucleotides read TGTGCCAGTCGGCTAGCGGTTAACTACGAGCAGTACTTC.